What follows are 6 T cell receptor beta chains derived from one specimen sequenced in a study of OX40 agonist ivuxolimab in advanced cancers. Data came from immunoSEQ multiplex PCR; TCRdb stores just in-frame clones and leaves some out. The data show approximately 11,000 clones, roughly 80% seen once. The sequences come from CD4+ or CD8+ T cells sorted from blood, collected in a trial of the OX40 agonist ivuxolimab. These receptors were collected from an adult with an advanced solid tumor such as melanoma, head and neck, liver or kidney cancer.

The chain uses TRBV15 and TRBJ2-2; D may be TRBD1 (5 bases). Germline V gives CDR1 LNHNV, CDR2 YYDKDF (reference sequence). The CDR3 length is 16 residues. The V and J ends lost 3 bases and 6 bases respectively, with 17 bases between them. Here the CDR3 reads CATSSATAGIAGELFF. CDR3 in DNA: TGTGCCACCAGCAGTGCTACCGCAGGGATCGCCGGGGAGCTGTTTTTT.

The J gene is TRBJ1-1, the V gene TRBV13; tentatively, D is TRBD1 (5 bases). Germline-derived CDR1 and CDR2 are PRHDT and FYEKMQ (reference sequence). Trimming removed 5 bases from V and 2 bases from J, with 12 bases in between. This CDR3 has 14 amino acids. CDR3 DNA: TGTGCCAGCAGCCCCCAGGGATTTAACACTGAAGCTTTCTTT. Encoded protein: CASSPQGFNTEAFF.

This sequence joins TRBV4-1 and TRBJ2-7, with a tentative D call TRBD1 (6 bases). Trimming removed 3 bases at V and 6 bases at J, with 15 bases between. This CDR3 spans 14 amino acids. Germline CDR1 and CDR2: MGHRA and YSYEKL. CDR3 nucleotides: TGCGCCAGCAGCCACAAACAGGGTATGGGCGAGCAGTACTTC. Translating it yields CASSHKQGMGEQYF.

This sequence joins TRBV6-4 and TRBJ2-3, with D unclear. Looked up from germline, CDR1 is MRHNA and CDR2 is SNTAGT. The length of the CDR3 is 14 residues. V lost 5 bases and J 0 bases, leaving 9 bases between the germline ends. CDR3 nucleotides: TGTGCCAGCAGTCCTACTTCCAGCACAGATACGCAGTATTTT. Protein: CASSPTSSTDTQYF.

The chain links TRBV2 to TRBJ1-1; maybe TRBD1 (6 bases). The germline CDR1 and CDR2 sequences are SNHLY and FYNNEI. The germline V and J ends were trimmed by 8 bases and 6 bases, with 13 bases remaining between them. The CDR3 contains 12 residues. CDR3 sequence reads: CASRWGGSEAFF. The CDR3 DNA reads TGTGCCAGCCGGTGGGGGGGCTCTGAAGCTTTCTTT.

V gene TRBV5-1 combines with J gene TRBJ2-2, with a weak D call TRBD1 (6 bases). The CDR3 length is 15 residues. Germline CDR1 SGHRS, CDR2 YFSETQ. The ends were cut back, 4 bases at V and 2 bases at J, with 12 bases in the middle. The DNA for the CDR3 is TGCGCCAGCAGCCCAGGGGTGTCCAACACCGGGGAGCTGTTTTTT. Translating it yields CASSPGVSNTGELFF.